Below, 10 T cell receptor beta chains from the same sample are listed, as sequenced in a study of immune evolution from preneoplasia to lung adenocarcinoma. Clones were read by immunoSEQ multiplex PCR, and TCRdb kept only the in-frame ones, dropping some. The repertoire has 13,000 to 15,000 clones, 85% of them found once; the top ten carry less than 3%. The sample taken for sequencing was FFPE lung adenocarcinoma in situ tissue. Receptors were obtained from an older donor with lung adenocarcinoma.

The CDR3 loop is CASSLARASGTSYNEQFF. CDR3 nucleotide sequence: TGTGCCAGCAGCTTAGCTCGAGCTAGCGGGACCTCCTACAATGAGCAGTTCTTC. The chain couples TRBV7-9 to TRBJ2-1, with 9 bases that match TRBD2. Germline V gene data show CDR1 as SEHNR and CDR2 as FQNEAQ (reference sequence). V trimming: 0 bases; J trimming: 0 bases; junction bases outside the gene matches: 6. The CDR3 runs 18 residues.

The chain's CDR3 is CSVEDLNYEQYF. CDR3 in DNA: TGCAGCGTTGAAGATCTTAACTACGAGCAGTACTTC. V usage is TRBV29-1 and J usage is TRBJ2-7; D not certain. With 0 bases removed from V and 3 bases from J, the gap between germline ends came to 6 bases. The CDR3 runs to 12 residues. Germline V CDR1 and CDR2: SQVTM, ANQGSEA.

The chain joins TRBV11-2 to TRBJ2-2; D might be TRBD1 or TRBD2, each matching 5 bases. Germline V gives CDR1 SGHAT, CDR2 FQNNGV. The germline V and J ends were trimmed by 5 bases and 3 bases, with 22 bases remaining between them. This CDR3 spans 18 amino acids. The CDR3 region is CASSTPPWGGDDTGELFF. CDR3 nucleotides: TGTGCCAGCAGCACGCCCCCGTGGGGTGGGGACGACACCGGGGAGCTGTTTTTT.

Concerning this clone: Other nucleotide sequences in the sample specify the same CDR3. The rearrangement links TRBV6-1 to TRBJ1-2; tentative D call: TRBD1 (6 bases). The CDR3 is 15 amino acids. Trimming shortened V by 1 base and J by 4 bases, and 13 bases separated the two germline ends. Looked up from germline, CDR1 is MNHNS and CDR2 is SASEGT. As DNA, the CDR3 is TGTGCCAGCAGTGAAGGACTCCTAGGGGGCTATGGCTACACCTTC. It is translated as CASSEGLLGGYGYTF.

CDR3 residues: CASSFGGVTDTQYF. The CDR3 DNA sequence: TGTGCCAGCAGCTTTGGAGGGGTCACAGATACGCAGTATTTT. The V gene is TRBV5-4, the J gene TRBJ2-3; perhaps TRBD2 as D (6 bases). The CDR3 is 14 amino acids. Trimming took off 2 bases at V and 2 bases at J, with 9 bases between the two ends. Germline V lookup: CDR1 SGHNT, CDR2 YYREEE (reference sequence).

This clone has a single count. The rearrangement links TRBV28 to TRBJ1-2; 7 nucleotides agree with TRBD1. The germline gives CDR1 MDHEN, CDR2 SYDVKM. The CDR3 contains 14 residues. V shed 6 bases, J shed 8 bases, and the junction held 12 bases outside the gene matches. The CDR3 loop is CASSPWRQGVGYTF. In DNA, the CDR3 is TGTGCCAGCAGCCCTTGGCGACAGGGAGTCGGCTACACCTTC.

This clone was seen more than once but under ten times. CDR3 DNA: TGTGCCAGCAGGGGGGGAGGAGAAGCTATCCAACTGTTTTTT. As protein: CASRGGGEAIQLFF. The V and J genes are TRBV6-6 and TRBJ1-4; tentative D call: TRBD1 (5 bases). Trimming cost V 6 bases and J 12 bases, with 20 bases left between them. The CDR3 contains 14 residues. Germline loops: CDR1 MNHNY, CDR2 SVGAGI (reference sequence).

This chain uses TRBV4-2 with TRBJ2-1; 9 bases match TRBD2. CDR1 and CDR2 from the germline V gene are LGHNA and YNFKEQ. V gave up 4 bases and J gave up 8 bases; unmatched junction bases: 9. The CDR3 loop spans 15 amino acids. Here the CDR3 DNA reads TGTGCCAGCAGCCCTGGACTAGCGAGGGAGGATGAGCAGTTCTTC. Its translation: CASSPGLAREDEQFF.

This clone was observed a few times. The chain employs TRBV10-3 and TRBJ1-5, with 7 bases aligning to TRBD1. CDR1 and CDR2 (germline): ENHRY, SYGVKD. J was trimmed by 4 bases and V by 0 bases; bases with no gene match: 3. There are 15 residues in the CDR3. Here the CDR3 DNA reads TGTGCCATCAGTGAGTCTAGGGGGCGGAATCAGCCCCAGCATTTT. Translation: CAISESRGRNQPQHF.

V gene TRBV7-6 combines with J gene TRBJ2-7; the D gene is possibly TRBD2 (6 bases). V was pared by 4 bases and J by 2 bases, with 18 bases between. The CDR3 runs 16 residues. The germline V gene has CDR1 SGHVS and CDR2 FNYEAQ. As DNA, the CDR3 is TGTGCCAGCAGCTCAAGGCGGGCTAGCGTACCCTACGAGCAGTACTTC. Encoded protein: CASSSRRASVPYEQYF.